A selection of T cell receptor beta chains follows, all from one sample in a study of PD-1 blockade in classical Hodgkin lymphoma. The data were produced by immunoSEQ multiplex PCR, yet TCRdb's version contains in-frame clones alone and is incomplete. The repertoire holds about 76,000 clones, around 90% seen once, with around 20% in the top ten. The sequencing used peripheral blood mononuclear cells (PBMCs), collected at baseline. The source is a human donor with classical Hodgkin lymphoma. Both conserved end residues are part of each CDR3. D genes are given only for firm matches. Size values are once, few and many counts, or a class for expanded clones, and some rows have none.

D gene: NA; J gene: TRBJ2-7; clone size: once; V gene: TRBV9; CDR3 DNA: TGTGCCAGCAGCGTAGGTATGGGTAGCTCCTACGAGCAGTACTTC; CDR3 protein: CASSVGMGSSYEQYF
D gene: NA; J gene: TRBJ2-7; clone size: NA; V gene: TRBV28; CDR3 DNA: TGTGCCAGCGGTACGCCCGGCACCTACGAGCAGTACTTC; CDR3 protein: CASGTPGTYEQYF
D gene: TRBD1; J gene: TRBJ1-2; clone size: NA; V gene: TRBV7-2; CDR3 DNA: TGTGCCAGCAGCCAACAGGGGAACTATGGCTACACCTTC; CDR3 protein: CASSQQGNYGYTF
D gene: NA; J gene: TRBJ1-5; clone size: NA; V gene: TRBV5-6; CDR3 DNA: TGTGCCAGCAGCCTAGGTTCTAACAATCAGCCCCAGCATTTT; CDR3 protein: CASSLGSNNQPQHF
D gene: TRBD2; J gene: TRBJ2-1; clone size: NA; V gene: TRBV11-2; CDR3 DNA: TGTGCCAGTAGCTTAGGAGGGACTAGCGGGAGGGCCGGATTCTTC; CDR3 protein: CASSLGGTSGRAGFF
D gene: TRBD1; J gene: TRBJ1-2; clone size: NA; V gene: TRBV28; CDR3 DNA: TGTGCCAGTGGACAGGGATTTAACTATGGCTACACCTTC; CDR3 protein: CASGQGFNYGYTF
D gene: NA; J gene: TRBJ1-4; clone size: NA; V gene: TRBV18; CDR3 DNA: TGTGCCAGCTCACTATCGGGTGAAAAACTGTTTTTT; CDR3 protein: CASSLSGEKLFF
D gene: TRBD2; J gene: TRBJ2-3; clone size: NA; V gene: TRBV7-9; CDR3 DNA: TGTGCCAGCAGCTTAGAACTAGCGAAAGATACGCAGTATTTT; CDR3 protein: CASSLELAKDTQYF
D gene: TRBD1; J gene: TRBJ1-1; clone size: NA; V gene: TRBV19; CDR3 DNA: TGTGCCAGTAGTCCCTATGGACAGGGTTCAGATGAAGCTTTCTTT; CDR3 protein: CASSPYGQGSDEAFF
D gene: TRBD1; J gene: TRBJ2-5; clone size: NA; V gene: TRBV5-6; CDR3 DNA: TGTGCCAGCAGCGCACTGGCGCCGGGACAGGGCTTCGAGACCCAGTACTTC; CDR3 protein: CASSALAPGQGFETQYF
D gene: NA; J gene: TRBJ2-2; clone size: NA; V gene: TRBV27; CDR3 DNA: TGTGCCAGCAGTCTCTACCAGAGCGGAACGAACACCGGGGAGCTGTTTTTT; CDR3 protein: CASSLYQSGTNTGELFF
D gene: NA; J gene: TRBJ1-5; clone size: NA; V gene: TRBV19; CDR3 DNA: TGTGCCAGTAGCGTCAGGGACGTCACGCCCCAGCATTTT; CDR3 protein: CASSVRDVTPQHF
D gene: NA; J gene: TRBJ2-1; clone size: once; V gene: TRBV7-9; CDR3 DNA: TGTGCCAGCAGCTTAGGGGGACTCGCAGGGGGCTCCTACAATGAGCAGTTCTTC; CDR3 protein: CASSLGGLAGGSYNEQFF
D gene: TRBD1; J gene: TRBJ2-7; clone size: NA; V gene: TRBV5-4; CDR3 DNA: TGTGCCAGCAGCTCTGAGACAGGGTCGGGAGAGCAGTACTTC; CDR3 protein: CASSSETGSGEQYF
D gene: NA; J gene: TRBJ2-7; clone size: once; V gene: TRBV19; CDR3 DNA: TGTGCCAGTAGTAAGGACCCCCGTTACTACGAGCAGTACTTC; CDR3 protein: CASSKDPRYYEQYF
D gene: NA; J gene: TRBJ1-2; clone size: once; V gene: TRBV30; CDR3 DNA: TGTGCCTGGAGCGGACCCGGGACGGGACACTATGGCTACACCTTC; CDR3 protein: CAWSGPGTGHYGYTF
D gene: TRBD2; J gene: TRBJ2-2; clone size: NA; V gene: TRBV4-2; CDR3 DNA: TGTGCCAGCAGCCAAGAGCTAGGGGCTAGCGGGAGTTTCCGGCGAGGGGAGCTGTTTTTT; CDR3 protein: CASSQELGASGSFRRGELFF
D gene: NA; J gene: TRBJ1-4; clone size: NA; V gene: TRBV5-4; CDR3 DNA: TGTGCCAGCAGCTCGAGGCCCGAAGAGGGAAAACTGTTTTTT; CDR3 protein: CASSSRPEEGKLFF
D gene: TRBD2; J gene: TRBJ2-5; clone size: NA; V gene: TRBV7-7; CDR3 DNA: TGTGCTAGCAGCCAAAATCCGGGACTAGAGTCGGAGACCCAGTACTTC; CDR3 protein: CASSQNPGLESETQYF
D gene: TRBD1; J gene: TRBJ2-7; clone size: NA; V gene: TRBV29-1; CDR3 DNA: TGCAGCGTTGAGGGGACAGGGGCCGAGCAGTACTTC; CDR3 protein: CSVEGTGAEQYF
D gene: NA; J gene: TRBJ2-7; clone size: NA; V gene: TRBV6-5; CDR3 DNA: TGTGCCAGCAGTTACAGCCGACACGGCTACGAGCAGTACTTC; CDR3 protein: CASSYSRHGYEQYF
D gene: TRBD1; J gene: TRBJ2-7; clone size: NA; V gene: TRBV11-2; CDR3 DNA: TGTGCCAGCAGCCCGCTCCAAGGGACAGGGTACTACGAGCAGTACTTC; CDR3 protein: CASSPLQGTGYYEQYF
D gene: TRBD2; J gene: TRBJ2-7; clone size: NA; V gene: TRBV5-6; CDR3 DNA: TGTGCCAGCAGCGGCACTAGCGGGAGCCTGGGAGAGCAGTACTTC; CDR3 protein: CASSGTSGSLGEQYF
D gene: NA; J gene: TRBJ2-5; clone size: once; V gene: TRBV5-4; CDR3 DNA: TGTGCCAGCAGCTCCAGTAAACTCCAAGAGACCCAGTACTTC; CDR3 protein: CASSSSKLQETQYF
D gene: NA; J gene: TRBJ1-5; clone size: NA; V gene: TRBV28; CDR3 DNA: TGTGCCAGCAGTCCTCCCCTGGGACAGCCCCAGCATTTT; CDR3 protein: CASSPPLGQPQHF
D gene: NA; J gene: TRBJ2-7; clone size: once; V gene: TRBV6-5; CDR3 DNA: TGTGCCAGCAGTTACTCGAACGGGGCGTACGAGCAGTACTTC; CDR3 protein: CASSYSNGAYEQYF
D gene: TRBD1; J gene: TRBJ1-5; clone size: NA; V gene: TRBV28; CDR3 DNA: TGTGCCAGCAGTTTAGCGGGACAGCCCGGCAATCAGCCCCAGCATTTT; CDR3 protein: CASSLAGQPGNQPQHF
D gene: NA; J gene: TRBJ1-5; clone size: NA; V gene: TRBV6-6; CDR3 DNA: TGTGCCAGCAGTTACATCGGGGACAATCAGCCCCAGCATTTT; CDR3 protein: CASSYIGDNQPQHF
D gene: NA; J gene: TRBJ2-7; clone size: NA; V gene: TRBV6-6; CDR3 DNA: TGTGCCAGCAGCACCCCCGACACCAGCTCCTACGAGCAGTACTTC; CDR3 protein: CASSTPDTSSYEQYF
D gene: NA; J gene: TRBJ2-7; clone size: NA; V gene: TRBV4-3; CDR3 DNA: TGCGCCAGCAGCCAAGAAGCCTTTCCCACGTACGAGCAGTACTTC; CDR3 protein: CASSQEAFPTYEQYF